These 15 T cell receptor beta chains came from one sample sequenced in a study of human T cells and chemical hapten exposure. Time point of the sample: pre-sensitization, week 0. Treatment noted: therapeutic diphenylcyclopropenone sensitization with weekly scalp DPC. TCRdb reanalysed the RACE reads using MiXCR and keeps one entry per CDR3 protein. The sample records under 300,000 distinct CDR3 sequences, about 9% being singletons. The material sequenced was whole blood, taken in connection with sensitization to the hapten diphenylcyclopropenone (DPC). These receptors all stem from a woman in her thirties or forties with alopecia areata. Some clones in this sample may be carry-over from other donors' samples.

The rearrangement links TRBV14 to TRBJ2-7; D call uncertain. V was clipped by 1 base and J by 2 bases, with 12 bases between them. Germline CDR1 and CDR2: SGHDN and FVKESK. CDR3 length: 15 amino acids. The CDR3 spells CASSQGVAGPYEQYF. The CDR3 nucleotides read TGTGCCAGCAGCCAAGGTGTAGCAGGTCCCTACGAGCAGTACTTC.

This clonotype appeared a few times. The gene calls are TRBV7-2 and TRBJ1-5; D gene uncertain. The ends were cut back, 1 base at V and 3 bases at J, with 10 bases in the middle. The CDR3 covers 15 residues. Per germline, CDR1 SGHTA and CDR2 FQGNSA. CDR3 nucleotides: TGTGCCAGCAGCTTAGAAGGGAGTGCCAATCAGCCCCAGCATTTT. This sequence encodes CASSLEGSANQPQHF.

Only a few counts were recorded for this clonotype. CDR3 nucleotide sequence: TGTGCCAGCGGGACTAGCGGGAGCTCCTACGAGCAGTACTTC. Translated, it gives CASGTSGSSYEQYF. The V and J genes are TRBV7-9 and TRBJ2-7, with 14 bases identical to TRBD2. Germline V CDR1 and CDR2: SEHNR, FQNEAQ (reference sequence). The CDR3 length is 14 residues. Trimming at V came to 8 bases and at J to 0 bases, leaving 0 bases not matched to a gene.

This clonotype has a count of ten or more. This sequence joins TRBV20-1 and TRBJ1-2; D uncertain. Germline loops: CDR1 DFQATT, CDR2 SNEGSKA (reference sequence). Trimming cost V 5 bases and J 4 bases, with 17 bases left between them. The CDR3 runs to 14 residues. CDR3 sequence reads: CSAASPPAPYGYTF. The CDR3, as DNA: TGCAGTGCTGCCAGCCCGCCCGCCCCCTATGGCTACACCTTC.

V gene TRBV28 combines with J gene TRBJ2-1, with TRBD2 identical over 9 bases. Trimming cost V 0 bases and J 1 base; bases outside gene matches: 4. The germline gives CDR1 MDHEN, CDR2 SYDVKM. This CDR3 is built from 17 residues. The CDR3 nucleotides are TGTGCCAGCAGTTTATGGACTAGCGGCCCGTCCTACAATGAGCAGTTCTTC. Its protein is CASSLWTSGPSYNEQFF. The full variable domain, rest sourced from reference TRBV28 and TRBJ2-1, is DVKVTQSSRYLVKRTGEKVFLECVQDMDHENMFWYRQDPGLGLRLIYFSYDVKMKEKGDIPEGYSVSREKKERFSLILESASTNQTSMYLCASSLWTSGPSYNEQFFGPGTRLTVL.

The V call is TRBV29-1, the J call TRBJ2-1; TRBD2 might be the D (5 bases). Germline lookup yields CDR1 SQVTM and CDR2 ANQGSEA. CDR3 length: 12 amino acids. Between the trimmed V and J ends, which lost 7 bases and 10 bases, there was a span of 17 bases. CDR3 loop: CSARRRFEEQFF. DNA for the CDR3: TGCAGCGCCCGCCGGAGGTTCGAGGAGCAGTTCTTC.

This chain links TRBV24-1 with TRBJ2-3; 9 positions agree with TRBD1. The CDR3 loop spans 15 amino acids. Losses at the gene ends were 7 bases for V and 2 bases for J; bases not matched to a gene: 6. Looked up from germline, CDR1 is KGHDR and CDR2 is SFDVKD. In nucleotides, the CDR3 is TGTGCCACCAGCCCGGGACAGGGCTACACAGATACGCAGTATTTT. This translates into CATSPGQGYTDTQYF.

The chain links TRBV4-1 to TRBJ1-6, with TRBD1 matching over 8 bases. The CDR3 runs to 18 residues. With V trimmed by 2 bases and J by 7 bases, 13 bases remained unmatched. Germline values: CDR1 MGHRA, CDR2 YSYEKL. The CDR3 protein is CASSQTGGQAGGNSPLHF. The DNA for the CDR3 is TGCGCCAGCAGCCAAACGGGGGGACAGGCCGGCGGGAATTCACCCCTCCACTTT.

This clonotype was counted between two and nine times. CDR3 residues: CASTGTSGTYEQYF. DNA for the CDR3: TGTGCCAGCACCGGGACTAGCGGGACCTACGAGCAGTACTTC. The chain combines TRBV6-1 with TRBJ2-7; 13 positions agree with TRBD2. There are 14 residues in the CDR3. The ends lost 7 bases at V and 2 bases at J; junction bases unmatched: 2. CDR1 and CDR2 (germline): MNHNS, SASEGT.

The rearrangement links TRBV6-5 to TRBJ2-7; perhaps TRBD1 as D (6 bases). Per germline, CDR1 MNHEY and CDR2 SVGAGI. This CDR3 region has 19 residues. V lost 3 bases, J lost 6 bases, and 30 bases lay in between. The CDR3: CASSYSYRVHGQGPLEQYF. The CDR3, as DNA: TGTGCCAGCAGTTATAGCTACAGGGTACATGGGCAGGGCCCACTCGAGCAGTACTTC.

Ten or more counts support this clonotype. The genes are TRBV7-8 and TRBJ2-1, with D possibly matching TRBD2 (5 bases). Germline loops: CDR1 SGHVS, CDR2 FQNEAQ. V shed 4 bases and J shed 6 bases, with 13 bases lying between them. The CDR3 has 14 residues. DNA for the CDR3: TGTGCCAGCAGCTCCACCGGGGTATTCAATGAGCAGTTCTTC. It is translated as CASSSTGVFNEQFF.

This clonotype was counted a few times. The chain employs TRBV12-3 or TRBV12-4 and TRBJ1-6, with D hard to call. Trimming cost V 6 bases and J 4 bases, with 10 bases left between them. The CDR3 contains 14 residues. The CDR3 is CASRNPTYNSPLHF. As DNA, the CDR3 is TGTGCCAGCAGGAATCCTACTTATAATTCACCCCTCCACTTT.

The chain employs TRBV5-6 and TRBJ2-1, with TRBD1 matching 7 bases. V shed 3 bases and J 5 bases; nucleotides not matched to a gene: 2. CDR3 length: 13 amino acids. Per germline, CDR1 SGHDT and CDR2 YYEEEE. In DNA, the CDR3 is TGTGCCAGCAGCTCGACAGGGAACAATGAGCAGTTCTTC. Protein: CASSSTGNNEQFF.

The chain is built from TRBV6-2 or TRBV6-3 and TRBJ2-5, with 11 bases lining up with TRBD2. Trimming at V came to 6 bases and at J to 0 bases, leaving 6 bases not matched to a gene. Germline CDR1 reads MNHEY; CDR2 reads SVGEGT. CDR3 length equals 16 residues. CDR3 sequence (DNA): TGTGCCAGCAGCCCCGGACTAGCGGGCGACCAAGAGACCCAGTACTTC. Amino acids: CASSPGLAGDQETQYF.

This clonotype was counted only a few times. This sequence joins TRBV24-1 and TRBJ2-3; 7 nucleotides line up with TRBD1. This CDR3 contains 14 residues. The V segment lost 8 bases and the J segment 4 bases; nucleotides outside the gene matches: 8. CDR1 and CDR2 (germline): KGHDR, SFDVKD. DNA for the CDR3: TGTGCCACCAAGGGGGCAGGGGCGGCAGATACGCAGTATTTT. Protein: CATKGAGAADTQYF.